The entry below describes one T cell receptor (beta chain). Antigen specificity is unknown. The data are from a study of T cell responses to AZD1222 COVID-19 vaccine. Points from the study as a whole: Every sample of the repertoires postdated the peak T cell response. Spike-specific TCR breadth rose after two AZD1222 doses, and depth rose as well.

TCRdb's table, derived via immunoSEQ multiplex PCR, lists solely in-frame clones and lacks some. The sample consists of approximately 150,000 clones, around 91% of them appearing once. Pooled samples include second doses given at about 4 or 12 weeks. In germline, CDR1 is MDHEN, CDR2 SYDVKM. CDR3 length: 14 residues. V was cut by 6 bases and J by 7 bases, with 18 bases left in between. The TCR was taken from an adult who received the AZD1222 COVID-19 vaccine. V is TRBV28 and J is TRBJ1-2; a possible D gene is TRBD1 (6 bases). Here the sequenced sample was peripheral blood, taken 28 days after the second AZD1222 dose. CDR3 nucleotides: TGTGCCAGCAGCCTAGGGGGGGGCTCTGGTGGCTACACCTTC. It is translated as CASSLGGGSGGYTF.